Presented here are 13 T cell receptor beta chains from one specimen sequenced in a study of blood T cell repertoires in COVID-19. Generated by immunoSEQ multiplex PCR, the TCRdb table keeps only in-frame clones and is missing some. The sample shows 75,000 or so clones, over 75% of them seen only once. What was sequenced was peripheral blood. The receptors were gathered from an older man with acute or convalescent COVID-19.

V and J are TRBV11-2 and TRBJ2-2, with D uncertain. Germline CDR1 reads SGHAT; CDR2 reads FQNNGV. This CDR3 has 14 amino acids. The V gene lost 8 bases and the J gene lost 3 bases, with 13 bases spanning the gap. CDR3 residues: CASLEKLDTGELFF. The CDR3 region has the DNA TGTGCCAGCCTGGAGAAGTTGGACACCGGGGAGCTGTTTTTT.

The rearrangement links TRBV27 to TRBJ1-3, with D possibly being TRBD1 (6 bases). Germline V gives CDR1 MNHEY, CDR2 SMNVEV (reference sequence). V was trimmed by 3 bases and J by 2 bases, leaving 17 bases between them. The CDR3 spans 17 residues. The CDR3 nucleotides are TGTGCCAGCAGTTTCACCCCGCCTCGACAGGCTGGAAACACCATATATTTT. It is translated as CASSFTPPRQAGNTIYF.

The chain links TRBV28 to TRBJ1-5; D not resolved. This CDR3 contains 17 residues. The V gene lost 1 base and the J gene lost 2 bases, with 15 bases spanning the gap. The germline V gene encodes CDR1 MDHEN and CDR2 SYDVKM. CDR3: CASSLSSGGSGNQPQHF. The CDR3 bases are TGTGCCAGCAGTTTATCGTCTGGAGGGTCCGGCAATCAGCCCCAGCATTTT. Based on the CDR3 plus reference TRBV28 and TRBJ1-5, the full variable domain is DVKVTQSSRYLVKRTGEKVFLECVQDMDHENMFWYRQDPGLGLRLIYFSYDVKMKEKGDIPEGYSVSREKKERFSLILESASTNQTSMYLCASSLSSGGSGNQPQHFGDGTRLSIL.

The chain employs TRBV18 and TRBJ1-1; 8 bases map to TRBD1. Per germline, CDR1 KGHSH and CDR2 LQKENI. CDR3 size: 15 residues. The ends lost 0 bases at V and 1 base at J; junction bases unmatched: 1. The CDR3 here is CASSPPGTGNTEAFF. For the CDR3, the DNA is TGTGCCAGCTCACCACCCGGGACAGGGAACACTGAAGCTTTCTTT.

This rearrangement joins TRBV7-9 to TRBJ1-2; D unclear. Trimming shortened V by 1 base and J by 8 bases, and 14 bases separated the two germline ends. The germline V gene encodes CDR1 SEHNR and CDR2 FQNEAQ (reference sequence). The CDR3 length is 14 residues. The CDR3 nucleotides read TGTGCCAGCAGCTTAGATACCTATGGCGGGGGCTACACCTTC. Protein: CASSLDTYGGGYTF.

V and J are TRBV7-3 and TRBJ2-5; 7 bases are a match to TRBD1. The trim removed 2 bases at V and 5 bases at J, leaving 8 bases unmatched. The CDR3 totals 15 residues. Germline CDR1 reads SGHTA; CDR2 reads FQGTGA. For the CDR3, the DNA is TGTGCCAGCAGCTTACTCGACAGGGTCGGGGAGACCCAGTACTTC. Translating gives CASSLLDRVGETQYF.

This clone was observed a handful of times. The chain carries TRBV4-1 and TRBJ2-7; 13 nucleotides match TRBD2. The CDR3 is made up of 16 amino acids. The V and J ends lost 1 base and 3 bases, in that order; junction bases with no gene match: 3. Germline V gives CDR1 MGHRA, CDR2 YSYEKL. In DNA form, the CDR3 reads TGCGCCAGCAGCCAAGGGACTAGCGGGGGCTACTACGAGCAGTACTTC. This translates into CASSQGTSGGYYEQYF.

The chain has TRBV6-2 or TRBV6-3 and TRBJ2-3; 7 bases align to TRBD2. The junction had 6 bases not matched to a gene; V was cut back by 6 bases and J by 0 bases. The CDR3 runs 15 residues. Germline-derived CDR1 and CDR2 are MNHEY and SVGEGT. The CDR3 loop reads CASSSTSASTDTQYF. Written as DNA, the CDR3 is TGTGCCAGCAGCTCCACTAGCGCAAGCACAGATACGCAGTATTTT.

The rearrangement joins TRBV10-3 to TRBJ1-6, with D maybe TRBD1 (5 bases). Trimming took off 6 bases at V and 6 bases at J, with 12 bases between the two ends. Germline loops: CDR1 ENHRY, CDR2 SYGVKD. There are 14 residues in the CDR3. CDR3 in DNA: TGTGCCATCAGGGAGACAGTTTCTAATTCACCCCTCCACTTT. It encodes CAIRETVSNSPLHF.

The CDR3 DNA is TGTGCCAGCAGTCTTACATCCTATAATTCACCCCTCCACTTT. Translated, it gives CASSLTSYNSPLHF. V gene TRBV6-5 combines with J gene TRBJ1-6; D call uncertain. CDR1 is MNHEY, CDR2 SVGAGI, per germline. The CDR3 sequence is 14 residues long. Trimming cost V 5 bases and J 1 base, with 6 bases left between them.

CDR3 protein: CSVNSGANVLTF. The CDR3 DNA sequence: TGCAGCGTCAACTCTGGGGCCAACGTCCTGACTTTC. V usage is TRBV29-1 and J usage is TRBJ2-6, with no clear D. The germline V and J ends were trimmed by 6 bases and 0 bases, with 3 bases remaining between them. CDR1 and CDR2 from the germline V gene are SQVTM and ANQGSEA. The CDR3 length is 12 residues.

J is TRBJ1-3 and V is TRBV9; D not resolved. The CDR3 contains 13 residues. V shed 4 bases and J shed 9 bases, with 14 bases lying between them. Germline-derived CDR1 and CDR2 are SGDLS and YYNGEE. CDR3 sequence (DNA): TGTGCCAGCAGCCCAAACCCGGCGGGCACCATATATTTT. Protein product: CASSPNPAGTIYF.

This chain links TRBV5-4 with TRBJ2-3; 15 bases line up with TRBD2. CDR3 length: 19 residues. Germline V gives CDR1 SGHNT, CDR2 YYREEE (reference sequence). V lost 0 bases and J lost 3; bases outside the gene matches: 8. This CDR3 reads CASSLGPGLAGGPTDTQYF. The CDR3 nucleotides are TGTGCCAGCAGCTTGGGGCCCGGACTAGCGGGAGGGCCGACAGATACGCAGTATTTT. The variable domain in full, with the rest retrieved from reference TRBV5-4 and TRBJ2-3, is ETGVTQSPTHLIKTRGQQVTLRCSSQSGHNTVSWYQQALGQGPQFIFQYYREEENGRGNFPPRFSGLQFPNYSSELNVNALELDDSALYLCASSLGPGLAGGPTDTQYFGPGTRLTVL.